One sample yielded the 9 T cell receptor beta chains listed below, sequenced in a study of T cells in localized non-small cell lung cancer. The table came from immunoSEQ multiplex PCR; TCRdb's copy has only in-frame clones and leaves some out. The sample records 90,000 or so clones, roughly 86% being singletons. The sample in question was peripheral blood, obtained before any cancer treatment. The receptors derive from a man aged 35-69 years with stage I squamous cell lung carcinoma.

This clone was counted between two and nine times. The genes are TRBV16 and TRBJ1-1; D is unresolved. Trimming took 3 bases from V and 1 from J, leaving 9 bases between them. The CDR3 loop spans 14 amino acids. CDR1 is KGHSY and CDR2 is FQNENV in the germline V gene. CDR3 sequence reads: CASSQERKNTEAFF. DNA for the CDR3: TGTGCCAGCAGCCAGGAAAGAAAGAACACTGAAGCTTTCTTT.

About this clone itself: This sample includes further DNA sequences coding for the same CDR3. The chain employs TRBV9 and TRBJ1-6; perhaps TRBD1 as D (5 bases). From germline, CDR1 is SGDLS and CDR2 YYNGEE. This CDR3 contains 13 residues. V lost 2 bases, J lost 7 bases, and 7 bases lay in between. The CDR3 DNA is TGTGCCAGCAGCGTCCAGGGAAATTCACCCCTCCACTTT. Its protein is CASSVQGNSPLHF.

The chain has TRBV5-8 and TRBJ2-7; perhaps TRBD2 as D (6 bases). Germline V CDR1 and CDR2: SGHTS, YDEGEE. The CDR3 is 18 residues long. V was clipped by 6 bases and J by 0 bases, with 25 bases between them. DNA for the CDR3: TGTGCCAGCACCCCTCCGTCGGGAGAGAGAAGACGCTCCTACGAGCAGTACTTC. Residues: CASTPPSGERRRSYEQYF. Filled out from reference TRBV5-8 and TRBJ2-7, the complete variable domain reads EAGVTQSPTHLIKTRGQQATLRCSPISGHTSVYWYQQALGLGLQFLLWYDEGEERNRGNFPPRFSGRQFPNYSSELNVNALELEDSALYLCASTPPSGERRRSYEQYFGPGTRLTVT.

V is TRBV5-4 and J is TRBJ1-4, with D hard to call. The CDR3 covers 14 residues. Trimming cost V 1 base and J 5 bases, with 9 bases left between them. Germline loops: CDR1 SGHNT, CDR2 YYREEE (reference sequence). In nucleotides, the CDR3 is TGTGCCAGCAGCTTGCGGGGTACGAATGAAAAACTGTTTTTT. This codes for CASSLRGTNEKLFF.

This chain connects TRBV4-1 to TRBJ1-5, with D possibly TRBD1 on 5 matching bases. CDR1 is MGHRA and CDR2 is YSYEKL in the germline V gene. The germline V and J ends were trimmed by 0 bases and 6 bases, with 18 bases remaining between them. The CDR3 totals 17 residues. CDR3 amino acids: CASSQEIPRGLGQPQHF. The CDR3 DNA reads as TGCGCCAGCAGCCAAGAGATTCCACGGGGGTTGGGTCAGCCCCAGCATTTT.

This clone appeared a few times. The gene calls are TRBV10-2 and TRBJ2-5, with D hard to call. Germline-derived CDR1 and CDR2 are WSHSY and SAAADI. This CDR3 is built from 13 residues. The V gene lost 4 bases and the J gene lost 5 bases, with 11 bases spanning the gap. The CDR3 reads CASSASRWETQYF. In DNA, the CDR3 is TGCGCCAGCAGTGCTTCGCGATGGGAGACCCAGTACTTC.

The chain recombines TRBV10-3 with TRBJ2-1; 8 bases map to TRBD1. The CDR3 loop spans 14 amino acids. Germline V gene lookup returns CDR1 ENHRY and CDR2 SYGVKD. Trimming cost V 6 bases and J 8 bases; bases outside gene matches: 9. The CDR3 nucleotides are TGTGCCATCAGCCCTCGGACAGGGCGAGATGAGCAGTTCTTC. Protein: CAISPRTGRDEQFF.

This chain connects TRBV7-2 to TRBJ2-1; no firm D call. Trimming cost V 6 bases and J 2 bases, with 23 bases left between them. Per the germline V gene, CDR1 is SGHTA and CDR2 is FQGNSA. The CDR3 totals 18 residues. The CDR3 DNA follows: TGTGCCAGCAGTCCCATTGTCTCGTCGAACTTCCCCTACAATGAGCAGTTCTTC. It translates to CASSPIVSSNFPYNEQFF.

The CDR3 sequence is CASSLGALGQVGEKLFF. CDR3 DNA sequence: TGTGCCAGCAGCTTAGGGGCCCTTGGACAGGTCGGTGAAAAACTGTTTTTT. The chain links TRBV7-2 to TRBJ1-4; TRBD1 matches at 7 bases. With V trimmed by 1 base and J by 7 bases, 12 bases remained unmatched. Looked up from germline, CDR1 is SGHTA and CDR2 is FQGNSA. The CDR3 is made up of 17 amino acids.